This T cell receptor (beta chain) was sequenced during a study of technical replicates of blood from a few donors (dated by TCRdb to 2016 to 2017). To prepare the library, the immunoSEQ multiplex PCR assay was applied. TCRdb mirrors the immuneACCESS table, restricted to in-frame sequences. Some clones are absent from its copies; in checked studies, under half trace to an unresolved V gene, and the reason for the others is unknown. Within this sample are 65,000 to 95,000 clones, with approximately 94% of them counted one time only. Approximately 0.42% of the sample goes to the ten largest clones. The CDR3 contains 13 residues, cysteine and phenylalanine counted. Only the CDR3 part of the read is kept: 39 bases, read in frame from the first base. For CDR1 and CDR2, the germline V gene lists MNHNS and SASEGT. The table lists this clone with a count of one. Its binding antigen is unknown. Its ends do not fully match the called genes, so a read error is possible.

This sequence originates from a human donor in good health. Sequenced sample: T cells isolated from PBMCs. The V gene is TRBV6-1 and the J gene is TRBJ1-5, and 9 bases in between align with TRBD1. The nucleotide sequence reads TGCGCCAGCAGTGGGACAGGGACTCAGCCCCAGCATTTT. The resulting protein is CASSGTGTQPQHF.